Each of the 21 T cell receptor beta chains below was sequenced from the same sample in a study of blood T cell repertoires in COVID-19. Profiled with immunoSEQ multiplex PCR; TCRdb holds only in-frame clones, not every one. The sample lists 50,000 or so clones, 79% seen once, with roughly 25% in the top ten. The sequenced material came from peripheral blood. Receptors were obtained from a man between 65 and 80 years old with acute or convalescent COVID-19.

The genes are TRBV6-1 and TRBJ1-1; D may be TRBD1 (6 bases). This CDR3 contains 13 residues. The V gene lost 1 base and the J gene lost 5 bases, with 8 bases spanning the gap. Germline V gives CDR1 MNHNS, CDR2 SASEGT. CDR3 sequence reads: CASSEGRGTEAFF. In DNA form, the CDR3 reads TGTGCCAGCAGTGAAGGCAGGGGTACTGAAGCTTTCTTT.

The V call is TRBV11-3, the J call TRBJ2-1; 16 bases fit TRBD2. Looked up from germline, CDR1 is SGHNT and CDR2 is YENEEA. V lost 6 bases to trimming and J lost 2 bases; unmatched junction nucleotides: 10. The CDR3 has 19 residues. DNA for the CDR3: TGTGCCAGCAGTTCTTCCGGGACTAGCGGGGGGGTAACCTACAATGAGCAGTTCTTC. It specifies CASSSSGTSGGVTYNEQFF.

The chain is built from TRBV19 and TRBJ2-1, with 13 nucleotides matching TRBD2. The CDR3 is 16 amino acids. V shed 4 bases, J shed 10 bases, and the junction held 10 bases outside the gene matches. Germline V CDR1 and CDR2: LNHDA, SQIVND (reference sequence). CDR3 in amino acids: CASSNWGTSGIGEQFF. The CDR3 DNA reads TGTGCCAGTAGTAACTGGGGGACTAGCGGGATTGGCGAGCAGTTCTTC.

This clone has a handful of counts. V gene TRBV6-5 combines with J gene TRBJ2-7; weak D call: TRBD1 (6 bases). The CDR3 spans 13 residues. V dropped 6 bases and J dropped 0 bases, with 9 bases sitting between them. Germline V gene sequence: CDR1 MNHEY, CDR2 SVGAGI. CDR3 coding DNA: TGTGCCAGCAGCTGGGACATCTCCTACGAGCAGTACTTC. It translates to CASSWDISYEQYF.

V usage is TRBV3-1 (or the pseudogene TRBV3-2) and J usage is TRBJ1-2; the D gene is possibly TRBD1 (6 bases). V lost 2 bases, J lost 8 bases, and 15 bases lay in between. This CDR3 is built from 14 residues. Germline values: CDR1 LGHDT, CDR2 YNNKEL (reference sequence). In nucleotides, the CDR3 is TGTGCCAGCAGCCAATCTCAGGGGAACGAAGGCTACACCTTC. Translating gives CASSQSQGNEGYTF.

This clone was seen a single time. The chain links TRBV10-3 to TRBJ2-5; 13 bases are a match to TRBD2. Looked up from germline, CDR1 is ENHRY and CDR2 is SYGVKD. The CDR3 length is 17 residues. The trim removed 4 bases at V and 3 bases at J, leaving 8 bases unmatched. The CDR3, as DNA: TGTGCCATCAGTGCGGCCCCCGGACTAGCGGGAGAAGAGACCCAGTACTTC. As protein: CAISAAPGLAGEETQYF.

Points on this clone: The sample holds other DNA sequences that translate to the same CDR3. V usage is TRBV30 and J usage is TRBJ2-7; TRBD1 matches 7 bases. Germline V gene data show CDR1 as GTSNPN and CDR2 as SVGIG (reference sequence). Trimming cost V 0 bases and J 2 bases; bases outside gene matches: 4. This CDR3 contains 14 residues. CDR3 region: CAWSVQGPTYEQYF. The CDR3 DNA reads as TGTGCCTGGAGTGTACAGGGGCCGACCTACGAGCAGTACTTC.

CDR3 sequence reads: CASSDPASGGDNEQFF. For the CDR3, the DNA is TGTGCCAGCAGCGACCCGGCTAGCGGGGGGGACAATGAGCAGTTCTTC. The V call is TRBV5-4, the J call TRBJ2-1; 12 nucleotides agree with TRBD2. CDR1 is SGHNT, CDR2 YYREEE, per germline (reference sequence). Trimming took 4 bases from V and 5 from J; bases not matched to a gene: 7. CDR3 size: 16 residues.

This clone was picked up a small number of times. The chain carries TRBV11-3 and TRBJ2-2, with 7 bases matching TRBD1. Per the germline V gene, CDR1 is SGHNT and CDR2 is YENEEA. The V segment lost 1 base and the J segment 5 bases; nucleotides outside the gene matches: 7. The CDR3 contains 16 residues. CDR3 region: CASSLGQGGWTGELFF. The DNA for the CDR3 is TGTGCCAGCAGCTTAGGACAGGGTGGTTGGACCGGGGAGCTGTTTTTT.

The chain employs TRBV18 and TRBJ2-7; 7 bases line up with TRBD1. Trimming took 3 bases from V and 5 from J; bases not matched to a gene: 13. The CDR3 sequence is 16 residues long. Per germline, CDR1 KGHSH and CDR2 LQKENI. CDR3 nucleotides: TGTGCCAGCTCACCTCCTAGTCTAGGGGGCGCGCACGAGCAGTACTTC. It is translated as CASSPPSLGGAHEQYF.

This clone was detected a few times. This chain links TRBV7-9 with TRBJ2-1, with 11 bases that match TRBD2. There are 16 residues in the CDR3. From germline, CDR1 is SEHNR and CDR2 FQNEAQ (reference sequence). V dropped 5 bases and J dropped 7; count of bases not matched to a gene: 10. CDR3 loop: CASSDRLAGPSNEQFF. In DNA, the CDR3 is TGTGCCAGCAGCGACCGACTAGCGGGGCCCTCAAATGAGCAGTTCTTC.

V usage is TRBV30 and J usage is TRBJ2-7; the D is unclear. Germline V gene data show CDR1 as GTSNPN and CDR2 as SVGIG (reference sequence). The CDR3 totals 11 residues. Between the trimmed V and J ends, which lost 2 bases and 4 bases, there was a span of 6 bases. The CDR3 protein is CAWSFSYEQYF. The CDR3 coding sequence is TGTGCCTGGAGTTTTTCATACGAGCAGTACTTC.

V and J are TRBV11-2 and TRBJ2-7, with D possibly being TRBD1 (6 bases). From germline, CDR1 is SGHAT and CDR2 FQNNGV. The CDR3 extends over 15 amino acids. The V end was cut by 7 bases, the J end by 0 bases, with 16 bases between. The CDR3 here is CASTTGTSFSYEQYF. As DNA, the CDR3 is TGTGCCAGCACCACCGGGACAAGCTTCTCCTACGAGCAGTACTTC.

The chain joins TRBV6-6 to TRBJ1-2; 7 nucleotides align to TRBD1. The CDR3 has 18 residues. The germline gives CDR1 MNHNY, CDR2 SVGAGI (reference sequence). Trimming took 5 bases from V and 2 from J; bases not matched to a gene: 17. The CDR3 DNA follows: TGTGCCAGCAGTCTCGGGGGATTCAAGACAGGGATCAACTATGGCTACACCTTC. As protein: CASSLGGFKTGINYGYTF.

V gene TRBV19 combines with J gene TRBJ2-1; TRBD2 matches at 14 bases. Trimming removed 1 base from V and 10 bases from J; junction bases left unmatched: 9. The CDR3 is 17 residues long. Germline V gene sequence: CDR1 LNHDA, CDR2 SQIVND (reference sequence). The DNA of the CDR3 is TGTGCCAGTAGTATAGGAACCGGGACTAGCGGGAGTACAGAGCAGTTCTTC. It codes for CASSIGTGTSGSTEQFF.

The V gene is TRBV11-3, the J gene TRBJ2-2; 8 nucleotides line up with TRBD2. CDR1 is SGHNT and CDR2 is YENEEA in the germline V gene. The CDR3 sequence is 16 residues long. Losses at the gene ends were 8 bases for V and 0 bases for J; bases not matched to a gene: 8. CDR3 protein: CASSRGAGANTGELFF. In DNA form, the CDR3 reads TGTGCCAGCTCACGGGGAGCGGGAGCGAACACCGGGGAGCTGTTTTTT.

This clone was seen more than once but under ten times. The chain uses TRBV11-2 and TRBJ1-2; 7 bases fit TRBD1. The CDR3 is made up of 18 amino acids. V lost 4 bases and J lost 3; bases outside the gene matches: 17. Looked up from germline, CDR1 is SGHAT and CDR2 is FQNNGV. CDR3 nucleotides: TGTGCCAGCAGCTCTTACCAAAGACAGGGCTTAAACTACTATGGCTACACCTTC. It is translated as CASSSYQRQGLNYYGYTF.

The chain recombines TRBV28 with TRBJ2-7; 7 positions agree with TRBD2. With V trimmed by 7 bases and J by 0 bases, 6 bases remained unmatched. Looked up from germline, CDR1 is MDHEN and CDR2 is SYDVKM. CDR3 length equals 14 residues. This CDR3 is CASTQGGVSYEQYF. In DNA, the CDR3 is TGTGCCAGCACCCAGGGAGGGGTCTCCTACGAGCAGTACTTC.

The genes are TRBV5-1 and TRBJ2-7, with TRBD2 matching over 11 bases. The germline CDR1 and CDR2 sequences are SGHRS and YFSETQ. Trimming cost V 3 bases and J 4 bases; bases outside gene matches: 9. The CDR3 sequence is 16 residues long. CDR3 loop: CASSSEGTSGDYEQYF. The CDR3 nucleotides read TGCGCCAGCAGCTCGGAAGGGACTAGCGGTGATTACGAGCAGTACTTC.

For the CDR3, the DNA is TGTGCCAGCAGCCGGGACTATAGTGCTGAGCAGTTCTTC. Its protein is CASSRDYSAEQFF. V and J are TRBV7-2 and TRBJ2-1; 7 bases are shared with TRBD2. The CDR3 consists of 13 residues. CDR1 and CDR2 (germline): SGHTA, FQGNSA. V trimming: 5 bases; J trimming: 9 bases; junction bases outside the gene matches: 7.

Points on this clone: This CDR3 fails to terminate in the conserved phenylalanine or tryptophan, so it likely reflects a read error. The DNA is left out, because the CDR3 cannot be placed on it with certainty; the CDR3 is given as TCRdb lists it. The chain couples TRBV2 to TRBJ1-2; TRBD1, the table's D call, was not compared with the DNA. The germline V gene has CDR1 SNHLY and CDR2 FYNNEI. 11 amino acids form the CDR3, both terminal residues included. The CDR3: CAEGETGKVFI.